This is a list of T cell receptor beta chains from one sample in a study of blood T cell repertoires in COVID-19. TCRdb's copy holds only in-frame clones and misses some; the assay was immunoSEQ multiplex PCR. The table includes 200,000 to 250,000 clones, around nine tenths detected once. Sequencing was performed on peripheral blood. The source of these receptors is a woman aged 60-75 years with acute or convalescent COVID-19. Both conserved end residues are part of each CDR3. D genes are given only for firm matches. Expanded clones are given a class, and other clones once, few, many or no size at all.

V	D	J	size	DNA	CDR3
TRBV5-4	TRBD2	TRBJ2-5	.	TGTGCCAGCAGCTTGATGAGCGGGGTAAATCAAGAGACCCAGTACTTC	CASSLMSGVNQETQYF
TRBV5-1	.	TRBJ2-7	.	TGCGCCAGCAGCTGGTCGCGGGGGCTCTACGAGCAGTACTTC	CASSWSRGLYEQYF
TRBV2	TRBD2	TRBJ2-2	.	TGTGCCAGCAGCCCGGGACTAGCGGGGGGGCTGACCGGGGAGCTGTTTTTT	CASSPGLAGGLTGELFF
TRBV6-5	TRBD1	TRBJ1-5	.	TGTGCCAGCAGTAAGGGACAGGGAATCAATCAGCCCCAGCATTTT	CASSKGQGINQPQHF
TRBV6-4	.	TRBJ2-7	.	TGTGCCAGCATGACTAGTTGCAACGAGCAGTACTTC	CASMTSCNEQYF
TRBV27	.	TRBJ2-7	.	TGTGCCAGCAGTTTGACAGCCGCCTACGAGCAGTACTTC	CASSLTAAYEQYF
TRBV10-3	.	TRBJ2-3	.	TGTGCCAGTAGCGAGACCACAGATACGCAGTATTTT	CASSETTDTQYF
TRBV9	.	TRBJ2-2	.	TGTGCCAGCGGGGGGAGGAACACCGGGGAGCTGTTTTTT	CASGGRNTGELFF
TRBV3-1/TRBV3-2	.	TRBJ2-1	once	TGTGCCAGCAGCCAAGCAGGGGTGGCCCAAAATGAGCAGTTCTTC	CASSQAGVAQNEQFF
TRBV5-1	TRBD1	TRBJ2-2	.	TGCGCCAGCAGCTTTACAGGGGTGAACACCGGGGAGCTGTTTTTT	CASSFTGVNTGELFF
TRBV5-1	TRBD1	TRBJ2-3	.	TGCGCCAGCAGCTTGGCGGGCAGGGGGCGTACAGATACGCAGTATTTT	CASSLAGRGRTDTQYF
TRBV7-7	TRBD2	TRBJ2-3	.	TGTGCCAGCAGCTTAGGTCAGGGGACTAGTAGAGATACGCAGTATTTT	CASSLGQGTSRDTQYF
TRBV19	.	TRBJ1-5	.	TGTGCCAGTAGTACAGGCCAGGGTATATATAGCAATCAGCCCCAGCATTTT	CASSTGQGIYSNQPQHF
TRBV5-4	.	TRBJ2-5	.	TGTGCCAGCAGCTCGGGATATCGAGATGGGACCCAGTACTTC	CASSSGYRDGTQYF
TRBV27	TRBD2	TRBJ2-7	.	TGTGCCAGCAGTATCGGGACTAGCCGCTACGAGCAGTACTTC	CASSIGTSRYEQYF
TRBV30	.	TRBJ1-5	.	TGTGCCTGGGAGGCTAGCTTCAGGGGGCCCCAGCATTTT	CAWEASFRGPQHF
TRBV9	.	TRBJ2-2	.	TGTGCCAGCAGCGCCGGTAACACGAGGACCGGGGAGCTGTTTTTT	CASSAGNTRTGELFF
TRBV11-2	TRBD1	TRBJ1-2	.	TGTGCCAGCAGCCCACTATTGGGACAGGGGCCCGTTAACTATGGCTACACCTTC	CASSPLLGQGPVNYGYTF
TRBV4-3	TRBD2	TRBJ2-1	.	TGCGCCAGCAGCCAAGATCGGGGACTAGCTCTCGATCCACAGTTCTTC	CASSQDRGLALDPQFF
TRBV12-3/TRBV12-4	.	TRBJ2-7	.	TGTGCCAGCAGTGCCGGACAGTACGAGCAGTACTTC	CASSAGQYEQYF
TRBV7-6	TRBD2	TRBJ2-1	.	TGTGCCAGCAGCCCCCCCACGGGGGGGGGAAGGAATGAGCAGTTCTTC	CASSPPTGGGRNEQFF
TRBV2	.	TRBJ1-1	.	TGTGCCAGCAGTGAACAGGGGTCTGGAACTGAAGCTTTCTTT	CASSEQGSGTEAFF
TRBV4-3	.	TRBJ1-2	.	TGCGCCAGCAGCCAAGCGGCAGGGTATTACTATGGCTACACCTTC	CASSQAAGYYYGYTF
TRBV7-7	TRBD2	TRBJ2-1	.	TGTGCTAGCAGCTTAGCTAGCGGGGGAACGAGTGAGCAGTTCTTC	CASSLASGGTSEQFF
TRBV7-9	TRBD2	TRBJ2-7	.	TGTGCCAGCAGCTTAAGGGGAACGTCGGGGGGGCCGCCCCACGAGCAGTACTTC	CASSLRGTSGGPPHEQYF
TRBV5-6	TRBD2	TRBJ2-7	.	TGTGCCAGCAGCCCCACGGGCGGGGGGGCCTCGGGCGAGCAGTACTTC	CASSPTGGGASGEQYF
TRBV4-1	.	TRBJ2-3	.	TGCGCCAGCAGCCAACTTACGGGGACTCAAAGAACCACAGATACGCAGTATTTT	CASSQLTGTQRTTDTQYF
TRBV7-2	.	TRBJ1-1	.	TGTGCCAGCAGCTTAGTTAGTACAGGGACGGACACTGAAGCTTTCTTT	CASSLVSTGTDTEAFF
TRBV7-2	TRBD1	TRBJ2-7	few	TGTGCCAGCAGCCCCGAGGGACAGGGGAAGCAGTACTTC	CASSPEGQGKQYF
TRBV27	.	TRBJ2-1	.	TGTGCCAGCAGTTTCATAGCAGGGGATGGTACCTACAATGAGCAGTTCTTC	CASSFIAGDGTYNEQFF
TRBV7-9	TRBD1	TRBJ2-5	.	TGTGCCAGCAGCAACGGACAGGCTTTGCGGGAGACCCAGTACTTC	CASSNGQALRETQYF
TRBV2	.	TRBJ1-5	.	TGTGCCAGCATGCCACAGGGTAGACAGCCCCAGCATTTT	CASMPQGRQPQHF
TRBV7-2	.	TRBJ1-5	.	TGTGCCAGCAGCTTAGGGGGGCACAGGGTGGGTCAGCCCCAGCATTTT	CASSLGGHRVGQPQHF
TRBV19	.	TRBJ1-1	.	TGTGCCAGTAGTATACCCGGTTCCTCGAGAAACACTGAAGCTTTCTTT	CASSIPGSSRNTEAFF
TRBV3-1/TRBV3-2	TRBD1	TRBJ1-1	.	TGTGCCAGCAGCCAAGTCAGGACAGGGGGCGGGAACACTGAAGCTTTCTTT	CASSQVRTGGGNTEAFF
TRBV5-4	TRBD2	TRBJ2-1	once	TGTGCCAGCAGCTCTGGACTAGCGCGCTCCTACAATGAGCAGTTCTTC	CASSSGLARSYNEQFF
TRBV4-3	TRBD1	TRBJ2-7	.	TGCGCCAGCAGCCAAGATCTCGGCGGGACAGGGAGGTCTTCCGAGCAGTACTTC	CASSQDLGGTGRSSEQYF
TRBV7-9	TRBD1	TRBJ1-4	.	TGTGCCAGCAGCCCGAGGTGGGGGACAGGAAATGAAAAACTGTTTTTT	CASSPRWGTGNEKLFF
TRBV7-9	TRBD1	TRBJ1-2	.	TGTGCCAGCAGCTCACGCACCGTAACAGGGGTCTATGGCTACACCTTC	CASSSRTVTGVYGYTF
TRBV30	.	TRBJ1-3	once	TGTGCCTGGAGTGTAACAACTGGAAACACCATATATTTT	CAWSVTTGNTIYF
TRBV7-8	TRBD1	TRBJ1-4	.	TGTGCCAGCAGCTTAGTAGGACAGGAGGCGTATAATGAAAAACTGTTTTTT	CASSLVGQEAYNEKLFF